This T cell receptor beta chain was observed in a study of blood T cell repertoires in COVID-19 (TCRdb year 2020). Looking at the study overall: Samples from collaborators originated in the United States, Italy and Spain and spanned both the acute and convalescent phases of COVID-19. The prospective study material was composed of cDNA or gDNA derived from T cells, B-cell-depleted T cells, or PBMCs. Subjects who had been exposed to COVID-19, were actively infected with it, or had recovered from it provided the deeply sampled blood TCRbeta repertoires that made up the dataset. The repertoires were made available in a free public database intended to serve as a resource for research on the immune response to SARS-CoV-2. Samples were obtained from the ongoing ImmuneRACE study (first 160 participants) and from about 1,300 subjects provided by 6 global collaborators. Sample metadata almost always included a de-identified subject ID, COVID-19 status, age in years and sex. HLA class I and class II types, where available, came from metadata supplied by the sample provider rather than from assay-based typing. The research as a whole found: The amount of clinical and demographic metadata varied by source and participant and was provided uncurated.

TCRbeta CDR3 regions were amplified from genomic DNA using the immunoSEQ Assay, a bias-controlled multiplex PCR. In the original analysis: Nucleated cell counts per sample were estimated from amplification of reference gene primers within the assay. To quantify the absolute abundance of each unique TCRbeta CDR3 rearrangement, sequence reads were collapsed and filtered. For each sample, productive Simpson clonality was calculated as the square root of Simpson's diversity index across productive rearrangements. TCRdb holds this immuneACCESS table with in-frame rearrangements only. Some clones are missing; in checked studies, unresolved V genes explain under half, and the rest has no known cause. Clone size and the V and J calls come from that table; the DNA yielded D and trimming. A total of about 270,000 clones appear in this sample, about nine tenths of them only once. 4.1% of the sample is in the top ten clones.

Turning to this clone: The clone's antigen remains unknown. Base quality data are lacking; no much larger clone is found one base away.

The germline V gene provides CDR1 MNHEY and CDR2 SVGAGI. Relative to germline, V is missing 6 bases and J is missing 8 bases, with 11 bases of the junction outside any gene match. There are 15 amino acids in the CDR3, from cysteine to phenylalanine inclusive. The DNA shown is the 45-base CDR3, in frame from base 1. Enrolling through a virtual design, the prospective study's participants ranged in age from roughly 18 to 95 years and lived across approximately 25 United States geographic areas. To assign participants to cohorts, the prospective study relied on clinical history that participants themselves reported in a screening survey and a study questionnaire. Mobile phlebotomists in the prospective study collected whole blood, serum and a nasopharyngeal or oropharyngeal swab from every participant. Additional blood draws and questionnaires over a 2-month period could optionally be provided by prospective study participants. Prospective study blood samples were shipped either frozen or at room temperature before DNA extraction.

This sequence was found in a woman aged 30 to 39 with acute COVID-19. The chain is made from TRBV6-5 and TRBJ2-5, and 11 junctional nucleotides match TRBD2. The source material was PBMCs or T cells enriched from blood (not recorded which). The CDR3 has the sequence CASSPDRTSGRTQYF. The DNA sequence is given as TGTGCCAGCAGCCCGGACCGGACTAGCGGGCGTACCCAGTACTTC.